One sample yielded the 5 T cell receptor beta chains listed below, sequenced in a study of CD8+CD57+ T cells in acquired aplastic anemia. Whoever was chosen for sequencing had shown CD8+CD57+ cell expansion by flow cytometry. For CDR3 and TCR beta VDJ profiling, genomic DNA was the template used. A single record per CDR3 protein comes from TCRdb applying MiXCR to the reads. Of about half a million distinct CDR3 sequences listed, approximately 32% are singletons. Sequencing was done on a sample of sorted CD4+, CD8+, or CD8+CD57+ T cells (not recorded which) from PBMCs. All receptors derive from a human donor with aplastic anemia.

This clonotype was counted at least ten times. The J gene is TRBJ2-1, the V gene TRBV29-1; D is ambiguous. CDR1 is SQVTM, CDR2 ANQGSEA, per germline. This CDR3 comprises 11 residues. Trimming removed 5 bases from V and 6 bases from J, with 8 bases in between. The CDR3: CSVSPGNEQFF. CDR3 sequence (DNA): TGCAGCGTTTCTCCTGGCAATGAGCAGTTCTTC.

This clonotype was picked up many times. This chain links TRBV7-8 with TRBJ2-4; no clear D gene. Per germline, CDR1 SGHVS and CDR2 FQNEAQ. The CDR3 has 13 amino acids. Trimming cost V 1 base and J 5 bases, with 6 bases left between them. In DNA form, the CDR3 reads TGTGCCAGCAGCTTAGGAGAGCAAAACATTCAGTACTTC. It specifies CASSLGEQNIQYF.

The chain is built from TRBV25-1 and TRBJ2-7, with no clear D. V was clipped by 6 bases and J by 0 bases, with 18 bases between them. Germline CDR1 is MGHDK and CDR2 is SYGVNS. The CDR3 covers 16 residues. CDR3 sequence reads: CASSQDGALSSYEQYF. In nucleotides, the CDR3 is TGTGCCAGCAGCCAAGACGGAGCCCTGAGCTCCTACGAGCAGTACTTC.

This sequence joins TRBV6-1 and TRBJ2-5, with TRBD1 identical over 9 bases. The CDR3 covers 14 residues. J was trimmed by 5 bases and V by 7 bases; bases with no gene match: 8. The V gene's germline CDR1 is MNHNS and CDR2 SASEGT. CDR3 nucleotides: TGTGCCAGCAATACAGGGGGCCGTGGGGAGACCCAGTACTTC. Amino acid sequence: CASNTGGRGETQYF.

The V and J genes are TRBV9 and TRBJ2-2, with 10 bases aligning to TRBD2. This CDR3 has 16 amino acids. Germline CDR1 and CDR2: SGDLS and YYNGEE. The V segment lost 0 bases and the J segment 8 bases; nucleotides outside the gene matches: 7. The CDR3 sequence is CASSVAPSGREGELFF. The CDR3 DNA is TGTGCCAGCAGCGTAGCACCTAGCGGGAGAGAAGGGGAGCTGTTTTTT. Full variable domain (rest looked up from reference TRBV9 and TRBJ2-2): DSGVTQTPKHLITATGQRVTLRCSPRSGDLSVYWYQQSLDQGLQFLIQYYNGEERAKGNILERFSAQQFPDLHSELNLSSLELGDSALYFCASSVAPSGREGELFFGEGSRLTVL.